This T cell receptor beta chain was retrieved from a study of blood T cell repertoires in COVID-19. Across the whole study: The United States, Italy and Spain were the sources of the acute and convalescent COVID-19 samples. Sources were T cells, B-cell-depleted T cells, or PBMCs; the material itself was cDNA or gDNA.

Under the authors' procedure: Reference gene primer amplification yielded estimated nucleated cell counts. Libraries were prepared by immunoSEQ multiplex PCR; TCRdb keeps only in-frame clonotypes and omits some of them. V and J calls and clone size follow that table, whereas D and trimming were derived from the DNA. The sample lists roughly 79,000 clones, 84% occurring once. The specimen sequenced was peripheral blood. The clonotype originates from a man in his fifties or sixties with acute or convalescent COVID-19.

The CDR3 spells CASSPGQSNQPQHF. CDR3 in DNA: TGTGCCAGCAGCCCGGGACAGAGCAATCAGCCCCAGCATTTT. V and J are TRBV2 and TRBJ1-5; 7 positions match TRBD1. Germline CDR1 SNHLY, CDR2 FYNNEI. V dropped 6 bases and J dropped 1; count of bases not matched to a gene: 3. There are 14 residues in the CDR3.